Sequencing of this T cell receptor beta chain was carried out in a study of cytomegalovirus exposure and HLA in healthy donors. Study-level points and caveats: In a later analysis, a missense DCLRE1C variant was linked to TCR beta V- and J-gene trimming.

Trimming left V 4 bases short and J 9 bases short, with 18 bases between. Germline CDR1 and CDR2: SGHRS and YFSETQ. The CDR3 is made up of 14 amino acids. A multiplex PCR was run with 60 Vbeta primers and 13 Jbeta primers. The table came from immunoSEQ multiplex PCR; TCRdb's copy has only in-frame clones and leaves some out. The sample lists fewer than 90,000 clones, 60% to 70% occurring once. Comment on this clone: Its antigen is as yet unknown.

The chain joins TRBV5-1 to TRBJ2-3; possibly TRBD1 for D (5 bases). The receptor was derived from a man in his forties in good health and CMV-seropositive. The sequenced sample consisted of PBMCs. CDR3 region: CASSQPDSADTQYF. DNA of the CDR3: TGCGCCAGCAGCCAACCTGACAGCGCCGACACGCAGTATTTT.